This record concerns one T cell receptor (beta chain) sequence. According to the study, genomic DNA was the template for TCR beta VDJ and CDR3 profiling. MiXCR was run by TCRdb on the reads, yielding one entry per CDR3 protein. The data show roughly 51,000 distinct CDR3 sequences, roughly 69% seen once. This sample was included in a study of CD8+CD57+ T cells in acquired aplastic anemia. Background on the study: An average of roughly 3 ug of DNA was obtained from sorted CD4+ and CD8+ cells. Mean read depth for CD4+ cells from healthy donors was about 9.9 million.

CDR1 SNHLY and CDR2 FYNNEI come from the germline V gene. Trimming stripped 5 bases from V and 3 bases from J, with 7 bases between. The CDR3 is made up of 12 amino acids. The sequenced sample was sorted CD4+, CD8+, or CD8+CD57+ T cells (not recorded which) from PBMCs. The clonotype comes from a human donor in good health, serving as a control. The chain employs TRBV2 and TRBJ1-1; D is ambiguous. CDR3 amino acids: CASSPRDTEAFF. The DNA of the CDR3 is TGTGCCAGCAGTCCCCGGGACACTGAAGCTTTCTTT.